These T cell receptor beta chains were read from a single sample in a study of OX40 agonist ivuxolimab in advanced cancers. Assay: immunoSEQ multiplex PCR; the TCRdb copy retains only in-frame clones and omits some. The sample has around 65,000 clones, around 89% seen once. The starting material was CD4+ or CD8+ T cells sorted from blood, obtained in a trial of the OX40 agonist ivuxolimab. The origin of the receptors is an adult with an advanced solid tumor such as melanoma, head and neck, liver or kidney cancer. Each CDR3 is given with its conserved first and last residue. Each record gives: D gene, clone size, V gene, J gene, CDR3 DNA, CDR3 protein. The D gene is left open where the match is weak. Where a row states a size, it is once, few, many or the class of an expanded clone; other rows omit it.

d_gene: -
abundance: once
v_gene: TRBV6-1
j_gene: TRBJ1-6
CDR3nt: TGTGCCAGCTACCACGGGACGGCCCTCCACTTT
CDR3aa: CASYHGTALHF

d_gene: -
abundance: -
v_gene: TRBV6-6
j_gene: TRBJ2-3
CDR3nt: TGTGCCAGCATGAGGGAGTCTCTTACAGATACGCAGTATTTT
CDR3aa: CASMRESLTDTQYF

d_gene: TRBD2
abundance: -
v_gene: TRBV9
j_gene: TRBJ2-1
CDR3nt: TGTGCCAGCACCACGGGAGGGGCTCCGACCAATGAGCAGTTCTTC
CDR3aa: CASTTGGAPTNEQFF

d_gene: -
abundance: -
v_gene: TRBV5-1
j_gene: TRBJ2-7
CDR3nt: TGCGCCAGCAGCTTGGAGGCCCACTACGAGCAGTACTTC
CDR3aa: CASSLEAHYEQYF

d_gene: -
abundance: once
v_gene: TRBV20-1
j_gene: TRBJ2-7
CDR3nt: TGCAGTCTAGAACGGGGCTACGAGCAGTACTTC
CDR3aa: CSLERGYEQYF

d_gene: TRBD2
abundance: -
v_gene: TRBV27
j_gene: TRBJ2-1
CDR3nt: TGTGCCAGCAGTATCATAGCGGGAGTGTCCTACAATGAGCAGTTCTTC
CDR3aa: CASSIIAGVSYNEQFF

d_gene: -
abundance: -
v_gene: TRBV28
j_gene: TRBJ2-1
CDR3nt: TGTGCCAGCAGTTTCACCCTAAGTTACTCCTACAATGAGCAGTTCTTC
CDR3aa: CASSFTLSYSYNEQFF

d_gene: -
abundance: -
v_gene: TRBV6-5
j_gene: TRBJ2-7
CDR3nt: TGTGCCAGCAGTTACTCGCTCCTAAACGAGCAGTACTTC
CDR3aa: CASSYSLLNEQYF

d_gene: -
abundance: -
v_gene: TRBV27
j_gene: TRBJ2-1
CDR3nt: TGTGCCAGCAGTTTGTTGATTTACAATGAGCAGTTCTTC
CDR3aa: CASSLLIYNEQFF

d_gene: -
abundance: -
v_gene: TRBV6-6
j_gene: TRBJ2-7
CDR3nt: TGTGCCAGCAGTGGGGAGTTGGGGGTTTCCGAGCAGTACTTC
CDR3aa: CASSGELGVSEQYF

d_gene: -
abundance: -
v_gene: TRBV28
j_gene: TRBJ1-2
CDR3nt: TGTGCCAGCAGTTTAGGGGGCGCTACGTATGGCTACACCTTC
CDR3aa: CASSLGGATYGYTF

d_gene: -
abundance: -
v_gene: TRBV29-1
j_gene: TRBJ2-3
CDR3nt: TGCAGGGTGTCGGGATACACAGATACGCAGTATTTT
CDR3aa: CRVSGYTDTQYF

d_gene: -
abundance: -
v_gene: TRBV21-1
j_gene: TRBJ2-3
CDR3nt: TGTGCCAGCAGCAAACCGGGACAGGGGGTGGTGGGTACGCAGTATTTT
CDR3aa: CASSKPGQGVVGTQYF

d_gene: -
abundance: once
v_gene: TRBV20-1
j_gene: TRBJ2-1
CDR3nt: TGCAGTGCTAGCGAATACAATGAGCAGTTCTTC
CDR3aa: CSASEYNEQFF

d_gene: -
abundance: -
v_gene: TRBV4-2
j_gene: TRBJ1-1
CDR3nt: TGTGCCAGCAGCCAAGGTGCGGGCGATGACACTGAAGCTTTCTTT
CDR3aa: CASSQGAGDDTEAFF

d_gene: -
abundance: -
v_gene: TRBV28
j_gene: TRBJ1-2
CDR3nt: TGTGCCAGCAGTTATCTCCAGGATTCTAACTATGGCTACACCTTC
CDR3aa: CASSYLQDSNYGYTF

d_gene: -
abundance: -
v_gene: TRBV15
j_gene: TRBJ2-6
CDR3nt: TGTGCCACCAGCGAAATCACAGGCTCTGGGGCCAACGTCCTGACTTTC
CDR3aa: CATSEITGSGANVLTF

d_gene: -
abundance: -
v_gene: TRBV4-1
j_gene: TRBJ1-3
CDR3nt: TGCGCCAGCGCCGGGGCAGGGGCTGGAAACACCATATATTTT
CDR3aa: CASAGAGAGNTIYF

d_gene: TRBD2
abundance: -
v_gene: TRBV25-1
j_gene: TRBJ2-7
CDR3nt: TGTGCCAGCAGTGATCGGTCTCCCGTAGCGGGAGGGACCTACGAGCAGTACTTC
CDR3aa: CASSDRSPVAGGTYEQYF

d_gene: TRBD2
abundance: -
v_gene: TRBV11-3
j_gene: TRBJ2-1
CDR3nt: TGTGCCAGCAGCTTACGCGGGAGGGTCGGCAATGAGCAGTTCTTC
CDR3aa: CASSLRGRVGNEQFF

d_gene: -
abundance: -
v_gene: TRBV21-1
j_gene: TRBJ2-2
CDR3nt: TGTGCCAGCAGCAAAAAGGCTAGCGGGAGTGAGGACACCGGGGAGCTGTTTTTT
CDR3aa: CASSKKASGSEDTGELFF

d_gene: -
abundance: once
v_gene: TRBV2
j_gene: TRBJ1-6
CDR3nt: TGTGCCAGCCGAGACGGGCCTTGGGATTCACCCCTCCACTTT
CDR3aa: CASRDGPWDSPLHF

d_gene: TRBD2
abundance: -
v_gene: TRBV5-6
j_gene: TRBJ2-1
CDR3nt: TGTGCCAGCAGCTTGGGTGCGGGAGCCTTGAATGAGCAGTTCTTC
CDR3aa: CASSLGAGALNEQFF

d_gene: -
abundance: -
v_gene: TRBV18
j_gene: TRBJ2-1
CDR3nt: TGTGCCAGCTCACCAGTCGGGGACCAGGGCAATGAGCAGTTCTTC
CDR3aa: CASSPVGDQGNEQFF

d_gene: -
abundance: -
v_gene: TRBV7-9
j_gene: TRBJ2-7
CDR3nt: TGTGCCAGCAGCAGTCCCAAGGGACCCTACGAGCAGTACTTC
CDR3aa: CASSSPKGPYEQYF

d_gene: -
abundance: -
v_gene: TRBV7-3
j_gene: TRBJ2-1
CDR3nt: TGTGCCAGCAGCTTAGAGGGGGTCAATGAGCAGTTCTTC
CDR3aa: CASSLEGVNEQFF

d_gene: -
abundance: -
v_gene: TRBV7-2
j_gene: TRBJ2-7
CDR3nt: TGTGCCAGCAGCTTAGGGTGGAGGTCCGCCTACGAGCAGTACTTC
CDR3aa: CASSLGWRSAYEQYF

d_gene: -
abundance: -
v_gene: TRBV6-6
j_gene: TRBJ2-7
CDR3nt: TGTGCCAGCAGTTACGGGCTGACCTACGAGCAGTACTTC
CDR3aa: CASSYGLTYEQYF

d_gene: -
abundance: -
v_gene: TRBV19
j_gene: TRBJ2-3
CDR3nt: TGTGCCAGTAGTTCTCTTTACGGGGGCCCGATCCACACAGATACGCAGTATTTT
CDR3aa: CASSSLYGGPIHTDTQYF

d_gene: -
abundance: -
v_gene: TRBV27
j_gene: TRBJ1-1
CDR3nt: TGTGCCAGCATCCCCGTGGGGAACACTGAAGCTTTCTTT
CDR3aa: CASIPVGNTEAFF

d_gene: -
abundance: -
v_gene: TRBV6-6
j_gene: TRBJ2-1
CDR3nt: TGTGCCAGCACCCAAGGTGCGGGATCCTACAATGAGCAGTTCTTC
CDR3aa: CASTQGAGSYNEQFF

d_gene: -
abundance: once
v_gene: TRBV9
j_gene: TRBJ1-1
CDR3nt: TGTGCCAGCAGCGTAGAAGTAGGGCCTAACACTGAAGCTTTCTTT
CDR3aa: CASSVEVGPNTEAFF

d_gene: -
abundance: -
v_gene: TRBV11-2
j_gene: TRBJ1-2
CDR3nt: TGTGCCAGCAGCCTAGAATACTCTTTAGGCTATGGCTACACCTTC
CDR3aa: CASSLEYSLGYGYTF

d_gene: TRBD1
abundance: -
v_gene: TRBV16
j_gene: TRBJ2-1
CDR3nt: TGTGCCAGCAGCCAAACGACAGGGTTGAGCTCCTACAATGAGCAGTTCTTC
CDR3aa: CASSQTTGLSSYNEQFF

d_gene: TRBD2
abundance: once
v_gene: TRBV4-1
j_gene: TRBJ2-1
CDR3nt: TGCGCCAGCAGCCAAGACGAAGTAGCGGGAGGGCCTGAAAATGAGCAGTTCTTC
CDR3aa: CASSQDEVAGGPENEQFF

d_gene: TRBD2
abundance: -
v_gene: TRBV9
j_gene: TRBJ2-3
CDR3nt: TGTGCCAGCAGCGGTGGACAGGTAAACTTAGCGGGAGTCACAGATACGCAGTATTTT
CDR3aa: CASSGGQVNLAGVTDTQYF

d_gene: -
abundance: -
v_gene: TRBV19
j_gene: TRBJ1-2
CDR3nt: TGTGCCAGTAGTATCACAGAGACCTATGGCTACACCTTC
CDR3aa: CASSITETYGYTF